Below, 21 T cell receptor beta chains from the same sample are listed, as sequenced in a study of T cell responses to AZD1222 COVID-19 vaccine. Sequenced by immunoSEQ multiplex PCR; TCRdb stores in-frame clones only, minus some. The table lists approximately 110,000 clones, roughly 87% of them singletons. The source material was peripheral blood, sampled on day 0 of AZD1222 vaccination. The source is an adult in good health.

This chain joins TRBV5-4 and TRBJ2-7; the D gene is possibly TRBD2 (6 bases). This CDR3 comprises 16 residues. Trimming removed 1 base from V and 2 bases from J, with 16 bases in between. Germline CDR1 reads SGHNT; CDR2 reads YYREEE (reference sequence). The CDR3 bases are TGTGCCAGCAGCTTGTCCGGGGGTCCAATACCCTACGAGCAGTACTTC. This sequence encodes CASSLSGGPIPYEQYF.

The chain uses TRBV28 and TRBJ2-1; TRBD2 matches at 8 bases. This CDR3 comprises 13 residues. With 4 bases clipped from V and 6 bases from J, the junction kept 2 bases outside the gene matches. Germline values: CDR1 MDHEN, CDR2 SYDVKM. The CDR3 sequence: CASSSGLANEQFF. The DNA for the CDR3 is TGTGCCAGCAGTTCAGGACTAGCCAATGAGCAGTTCTTC.

CDR3 amino acids: CAWRIDRNYGYTF. Here the CDR3 DNA reads TGTGCCTGGAGAATCGACAGGAACTATGGCTACACCTTC. The rearrangement links TRBV30 to TRBJ1-2, with D perhaps TRBD1 (6 bases). This CDR3 comprises 13 residues. The germline V gene has CDR1 GTSNPN and CDR2 SVGIG (reference sequence). Between the trimmed V and J ends, which lost 3 bases and 2 bases, there was a span of 10 bases.

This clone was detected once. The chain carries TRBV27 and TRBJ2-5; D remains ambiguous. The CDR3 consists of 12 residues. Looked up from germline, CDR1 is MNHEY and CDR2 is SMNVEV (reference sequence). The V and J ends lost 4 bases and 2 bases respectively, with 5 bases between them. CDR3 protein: CASSSTQETQYF. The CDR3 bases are TGTGCCAGCAGTTCTACACAAGAGACCCAGTACTTC.

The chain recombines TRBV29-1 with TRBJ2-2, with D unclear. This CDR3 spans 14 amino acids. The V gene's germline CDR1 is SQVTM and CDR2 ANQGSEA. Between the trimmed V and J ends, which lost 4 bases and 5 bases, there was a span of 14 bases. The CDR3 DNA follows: TGCAGCGTTGTTCTGGCAGGTGGTACCGGGGAGCTGTTTTTT. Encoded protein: CSVVLAGGTGELFF.

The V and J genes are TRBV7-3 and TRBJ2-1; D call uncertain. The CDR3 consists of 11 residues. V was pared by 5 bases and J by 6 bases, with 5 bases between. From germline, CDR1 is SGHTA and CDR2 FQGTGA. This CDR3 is CASSPSNEQFF. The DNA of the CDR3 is TGTGCCAGCAGCCCCTCCAATGAGCAGTTCTTC.

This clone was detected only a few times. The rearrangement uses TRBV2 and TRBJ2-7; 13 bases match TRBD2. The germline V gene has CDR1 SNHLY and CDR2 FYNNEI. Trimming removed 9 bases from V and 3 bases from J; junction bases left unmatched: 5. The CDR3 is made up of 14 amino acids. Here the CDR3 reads CARRLAGGNYEQYF. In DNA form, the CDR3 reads TGTGCCAGACGACTAGCGGGGGGAAACTACGAGCAGTACTTC.

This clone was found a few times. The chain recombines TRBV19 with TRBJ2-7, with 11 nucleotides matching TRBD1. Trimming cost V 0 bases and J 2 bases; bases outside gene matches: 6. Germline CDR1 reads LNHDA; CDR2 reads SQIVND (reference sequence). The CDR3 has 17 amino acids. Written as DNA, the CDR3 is TGTGCCAGTAGTATAGATCGCCTGGGACAGGGGGCCTACGAGCAGTACTTC. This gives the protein CASSIDRLGQGAYEQYF. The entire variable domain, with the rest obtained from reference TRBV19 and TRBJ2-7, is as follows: DGGITQSPKYLFRKEGQNVTLSCEQNLNHDAMYWYRQDPGQGLRLIYYSQIVNDFQKGDIAEGYSVSREKKESFPLTVTSAQKNPTAFYLCASSIDRLGQGAYEQYFGPGTRLTVT.

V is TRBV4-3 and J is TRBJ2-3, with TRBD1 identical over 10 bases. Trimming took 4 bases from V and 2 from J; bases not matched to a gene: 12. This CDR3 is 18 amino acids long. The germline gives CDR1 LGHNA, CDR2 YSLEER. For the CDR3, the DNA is TGCGCCAGCAGCCGGGGACAGGGGTCTAGCGGATACACAGATACGCAGTATTTT. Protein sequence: CASSRGQGSSGYTDTQYF.

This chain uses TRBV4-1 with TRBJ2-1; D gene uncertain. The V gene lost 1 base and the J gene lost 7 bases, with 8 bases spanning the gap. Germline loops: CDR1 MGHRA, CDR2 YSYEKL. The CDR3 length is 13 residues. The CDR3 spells CASSQGVGNEQFF. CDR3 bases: TGCGCCAGCAGCCAAGGGGTAGGAAATGAGCAGTTCTTC.

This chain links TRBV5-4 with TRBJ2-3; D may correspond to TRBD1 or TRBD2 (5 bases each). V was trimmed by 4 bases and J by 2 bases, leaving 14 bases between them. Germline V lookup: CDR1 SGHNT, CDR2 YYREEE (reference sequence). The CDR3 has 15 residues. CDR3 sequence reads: CASSGPGTLTDTQYF. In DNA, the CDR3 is TGTGCCAGCAGCGGCCCCGGGACCCTCACAGATACGCAGTATTTT.

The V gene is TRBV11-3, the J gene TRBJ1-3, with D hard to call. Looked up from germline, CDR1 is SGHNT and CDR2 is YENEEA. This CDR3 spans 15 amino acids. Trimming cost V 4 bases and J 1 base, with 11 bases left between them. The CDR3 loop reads CASSYDGFSGNTIYF. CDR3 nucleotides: TGTGCCAGCAGCTACGACGGCTTTTCTGGAAACACCATATATTTT.

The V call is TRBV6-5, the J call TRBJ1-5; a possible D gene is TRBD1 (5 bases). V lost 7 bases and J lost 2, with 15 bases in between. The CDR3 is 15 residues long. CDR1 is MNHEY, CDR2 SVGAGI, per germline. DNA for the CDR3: TGTGCCAGCACCTTCGGGGGATTTCGCAATCAGCCCCAGCATTTT. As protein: CASTFGGFRNQPQHF.

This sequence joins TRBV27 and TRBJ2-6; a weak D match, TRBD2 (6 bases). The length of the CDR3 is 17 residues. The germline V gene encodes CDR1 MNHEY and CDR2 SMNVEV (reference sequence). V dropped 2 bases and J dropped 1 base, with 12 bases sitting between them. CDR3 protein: CASSLAGTQSGANVLTF. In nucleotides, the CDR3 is TGTGCCAGCAGTTTAGCCGGGACTCAGTCTGGGGCCAACGTCCTGACTTTC.

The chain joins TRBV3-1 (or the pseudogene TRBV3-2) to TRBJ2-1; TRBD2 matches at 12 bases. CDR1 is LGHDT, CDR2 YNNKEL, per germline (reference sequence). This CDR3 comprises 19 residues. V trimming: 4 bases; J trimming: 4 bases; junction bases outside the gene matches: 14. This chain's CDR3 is CASSRTAAGLAGYYNEQFF. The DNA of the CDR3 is TGTGCCAGCAGCCGTACTGCCGCTGGACTAGCGGGATATTACAATGAGCAGTTCTTC.

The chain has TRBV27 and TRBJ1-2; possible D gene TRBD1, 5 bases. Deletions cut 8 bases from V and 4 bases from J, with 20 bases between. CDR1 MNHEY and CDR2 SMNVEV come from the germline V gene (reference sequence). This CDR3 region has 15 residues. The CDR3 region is CASRPGAYGGYGYTF. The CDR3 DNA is TGTGCCAGCCGCCCCGGGGCCTACGGAGGCTATGGCTACACCTTC.

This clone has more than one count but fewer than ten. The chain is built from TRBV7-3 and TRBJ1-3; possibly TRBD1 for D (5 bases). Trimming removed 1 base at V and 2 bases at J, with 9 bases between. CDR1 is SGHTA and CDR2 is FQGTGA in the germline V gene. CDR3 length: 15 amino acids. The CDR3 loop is CASSLRGGAGNTIYF. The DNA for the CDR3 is TGTGCCAGCAGCTTAAGGGGAGGGGCTGGAAACACCATATATTTT.

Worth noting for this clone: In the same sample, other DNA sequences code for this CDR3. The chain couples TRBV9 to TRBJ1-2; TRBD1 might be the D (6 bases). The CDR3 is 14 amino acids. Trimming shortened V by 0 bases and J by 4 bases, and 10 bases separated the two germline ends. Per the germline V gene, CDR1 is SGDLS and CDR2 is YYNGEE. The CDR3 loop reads CASSVGQGSYGYTF. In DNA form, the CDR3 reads TGTGCCAGCAGCGTAGGTCAGGGGAGCTATGGCTACACCTTC.

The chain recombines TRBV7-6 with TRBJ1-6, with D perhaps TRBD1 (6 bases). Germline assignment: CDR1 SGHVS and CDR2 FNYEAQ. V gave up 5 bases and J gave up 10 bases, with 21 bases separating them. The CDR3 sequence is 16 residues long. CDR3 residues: CASSKGRGGSGSPLHF. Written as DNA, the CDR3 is TGTGCCAGCAGCAAGGGACGAGGGGGGTCAGGGTCACCCCTCCACTTT.

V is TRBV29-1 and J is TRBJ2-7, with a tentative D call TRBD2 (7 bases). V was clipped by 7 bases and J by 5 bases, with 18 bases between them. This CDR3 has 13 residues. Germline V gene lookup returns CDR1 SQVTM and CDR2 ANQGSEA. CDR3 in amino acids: CSEGGPLRDEQYF. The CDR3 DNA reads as TGCAGCGAGGGGGGGCCTCTTAGGGACGAGCAGTACTTC.

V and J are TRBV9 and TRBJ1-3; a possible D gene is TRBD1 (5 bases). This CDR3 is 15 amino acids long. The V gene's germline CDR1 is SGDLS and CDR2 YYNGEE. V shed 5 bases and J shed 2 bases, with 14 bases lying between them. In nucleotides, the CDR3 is TGTGCCAGCAGTCTTTCCCAACAGGCTGGAAACACCATATATTTT. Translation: CASSLSQQAGNTIYF.